These 18 T cell receptor beta chains came from one sample sequenced in a study of shared clonotypes between healthy human individuals. Sequencing was performed with immunoSEQ multiplex PCR; in TCRdb, only in-frame clones are kept and a portion is missing. The data hold roughly 2.4 million clones, with about 94% observed a single time. Sequencing was performed on naive CD4+ T cells sorted from blood. Indicated subset: CD45RA+ positively selected. The receptors originated from a man aged 18 to 29 in good health.

The chain employs TRBV5-4 and TRBJ2-2; no clear D gene. V was clipped by 0 bases and J by 2 bases, with 11 bases between them. Germline-derived CDR1 and CDR2 are SGHNT and YYREEE (reference sequence). This CDR3 is 16 amino acids long. Here the CDR3 DNA reads TGTGCCAGCAGCTTGGCAGGACCATCAAACACCGGGGAGCTGTTTTTT. It yields the protein CASSLAGPSNTGELFF.

The rearrangement links TRBV29-1 to TRBJ1-2; D gene ambiguous. V lost 2 bases and J 4 bases, leaving 11 bases between the germline ends. In germline, CDR1 is SQVTM, CDR2 ANQGSEA. The CDR3 has 13 residues. The CDR3 coding sequence is TGCAGCGTTGAACGGATCAACGCCTATGGCTACACCTTC. As protein: CSVERINAYGYTF.

The chain couples TRBV9 to TRBJ1-2; TRBD1 might be the D (6 bases). The CDR3 consists of 14 residues. Trimming left V 3 bases short and J 6 bases short, with 15 bases between. The germline gives CDR1 SGDLS, CDR2 YYNGEE. The CDR3 reads CASSDTTGLHGYTF. CDR3 coding DNA: TGTGCCAGCAGCGATACTACAGGGTTACATGGCTACACCTTC.

The chain carries TRBV11-2 and TRBJ1-5, with D possibly matching TRBD1 (5 bases). This CDR3 region has 15 residues. Looked up from germline, CDR1 is SGHAT and CDR2 is FQNNGV. V was clipped by 0 bases and J by 6 bases, with 12 bases between them. The CDR3 DNA reads TGTGCCAGCAGCTTAGACAGGGTTTTAGGTCAGCCCCAGCATTTT. The encoded protein is CASSLDRVLGQPQHF.

This clone came up once. The genes are TRBV2 and TRBJ1-5; 9 bases are a match to TRBD1. The germline gives CDR1 SNHLY, CDR2 FYNNEI. The CDR3 sequence is 18 residues long. V lost 3 bases to trimming and J lost 0 bases; unmatched junction nucleotides: 9. CDR3 region: CASSESGTGMYSNQPQHF. The CDR3, as DNA: TGTGCCAGCAGTGAGTCAGGGACAGGGATGTATAGCAATCAGCCCCAGCATTTT. Variable domain in full (rest from reference TRBV2 and TRBJ1-5): EPEVTQTPSHQVTQMGQEVILRCVPISNHLYFYWYRQILGQKVEFLVSFYNNEISEKSEIFDDQFSVERPDGSNFTLKIRSTKLEDSAMYFCASSESGTGMYSNQPQHFGDGTRLSIL.

This chain uses TRBV2 with TRBJ2-5; unclear D gene. CDR1 and CDR2 (germline): SNHLY, FYNNEI. The CDR3 is 13 residues long. Trimming removed 3 bases from V and 7 bases from J, with 12 bases in between. The CDR3, as DNA: TGTGCCAGCAGTGATTCCCCCGGGCTGACCCAGTACTTC. This codes for CASSDSPGLTQYF.

J is TRBJ2-5 and V is TRBV19; D uncertain. CDR3 length: 15 residues. V shed 3 bases and J shed 1 base, with 12 bases lying between them. CDR1 LNHDA and CDR2 SQIVND come from the germline V gene (reference sequence). CDR3 sequence reads: CASSMAHGSQETQYF. The CDR3 DNA reads as TGTGCCAGTAGTATGGCACACGGGTCCCAAGAGACCCAGTACTTC.

The chain employs TRBV27 and TRBJ2-3; D uncertain. This CDR3 region has 17 residues. The ends were cut back, 5 bases at V and 1 base at J, with 19 bases in the middle. In germline, CDR1 is MNHEY, CDR2 SMNVEV (reference sequence). DNA for the CDR3: TGTGCCAGCAGTCCCTCCTTCACGATGGGTGGCACAGATACGCAGTATTTT. The encoded protein is CASSPSFTMGGTDTQYF.

V gene TRBV18 combines with J gene TRBJ1-1; D ambiguous. Per the germline V gene, CDR1 is KGHSH and CDR2 is LQKENI. CDR3 length: 13 residues. V shed 2 bases and J shed 3 bases, with 7 bases lying between them. CDR3 nucleotide sequence: TGTGCCAGCTCACCATTTCAGGACACTGAAGCTTTCTTT. It yields the protein CASSPFQDTEAFF. Together with reference TRBV18 and TRBJ1-1, the CDR3 gives the full variable domain: NAGVMQNPRHLVRRRGQEARLRCSPMKGHSHVYWYRQLPEEGLKFMVYLQKENIIDESGMPKERFSAEFPKEGPSILRIQQVVRGDSAAYFCASSPFQDTEAFFGQGTRLTVV.

The chain is built from TRBV6-6 and TRBJ1-4; no reliable D call. This CDR3 spans 15 amino acids. Trimming took off 4 bases at V and 10 bases at J, with 19 bases between the two ends. Germline V CDR1 and CDR2: MNHNY, SVGAGI (reference sequence). Here the CDR3 DNA reads TGTGCCAGCAGTTCTTCCGGATCCTCAAGCGGAAAACTGTTTTTT. Protein sequence: CASSSSGSSSGKLFF.

The chain has TRBV4-3 and TRBJ1-2, with no clear D. The CDR3 totals 14 residues. The germline V and J ends were trimmed by 0 bases and 2 bases, with 7 bases remaining between them. CDR1 and CDR2 from the germline V gene are LGHNA and YSLEER. The CDR3 loop reads CASSQEQQNYGYTF. CDR3 bases: TGCGCCAGCAGCCAAGAACAGCAAAACTATGGCTACACCTTC.

A single count supports this clone. Other DNA variants within this sample encode the same CDR3. V is TRBV27 and J is TRBJ2-7; 10 bases map to TRBD1. This CDR3 is built from 13 residues. Germline V gene sequence: CDR1 MNHEY, CDR2 SMNVEV (reference sequence). With 6 bases clipped from V and 3 bases from J, the junction kept 2 bases outside the gene matches. CDR3 region: CASSRDRGYEQYF. CDR3 DNA sequence: TGTGCCAGCAGCCGGGACAGGGGCTACGAGCAGTACTTC.

Worth noting for this clone: This sample includes further DNA sequences coding for the same CDR3. This chain connects TRBV28 to TRBJ1-5; D is ambiguous. Trimming cost V 2 bases and J 7 bases, with 9 bases left between them. This CDR3 region has 13 residues. Germline V gene lookup returns CDR1 MDHEN and CDR2 SYDVKM. CDR3 nucleotide sequence: TGTGCCAGCAGTTTAGATGGAGGACAGCCCCAGCATTTT. It is translated as CASSLDGGQPQHF.

V is TRBV5-1 and J is TRBJ2-7, with D unresolved. The CDR3 totals 14 residues. Germline loops: CDR1 SGHRS, CDR2 YFSETQ. V shed 4 bases and J shed 2 bases, with 13 bases lying between them. The CDR3 reads CASSVDVIPYEQYF. As DNA, the CDR3 is TGCGCCAGCAGCGTGGACGTGATTCCCTACGAGCAGTACTTC.

The genes are TRBV5-6 and TRBJ1-1; D unclear. This CDR3 has 14 residues. With 1 base removed from V and 4 bases from J, the gap between germline ends came to 11 bases. The germline V gene encodes CDR1 SGHDT and CDR2 YYEEEE. The CDR3 region has the DNA TGTGCCAGCAGCTTGTTGGAGATAAGCACTGAAGCTTTCTTT. This encodes CASSLLEISTEAFF.

The rearrangement links TRBV5-6 to TRBJ2-7; 8 bases are a match to TRBD1. The junction had 2 bases not matched to a gene; V was cut back by 0 bases and J by 6 bases. The CDR3 consists of 13 residues. Germline-derived CDR1 and CDR2 are SGHDT and YYEEEE. The CDR3 region is CASSLDRGFEQYF. CDR3 coding DNA: TGTGCCAGCAGCTTGGACAGGGGGTTCGAGCAGTACTTC.

This clone was recorded only once. The chain links TRBV7-6 to TRBJ1-6, with 7 nucleotides matching TRBD1. Germline V lookup: CDR1 SGHVS, CDR2 FNYEAQ. With V trimmed by 4 bases and J by 7 bases, 4 bases remained unmatched. The CDR3 is made up of 14 amino acids. CDR3 DNA sequence: TGTGCCAGCAGCTCGGGACAGAAGAATTCACCCCTCCACTTT. Protein product: CASSSGQKNSPLHF. Filled out from reference TRBV7-6 and TRBJ1-6, the complete variable domain reads GAGVSQSPRYKVTKRGQDVALRCDPISGHVSLYWYRQALGQGPEFLTYFNYEAQQDKSGLPNDRFSAERPEGSISTLTIQRTEQRDSAMYRCASSSGQKNSPLHFGNGTRLTVT.

V usage is TRBV4-1 and J usage is TRBJ2-1, with D maybe TRBD2 (5 bases). V dropped 0 bases and J dropped 2 bases, with 11 bases sitting between them. The CDR3 loop spans 16 amino acids. The germline CDR1 and CDR2 sequences are MGHRA and YSYEKL. The CDR3 nucleotides are TGCGCCAGCAGCCAAGATCTCGGGATCACCTACAATGAGCAGTTCTTC. As protein: CASSQDLGITYNEQFF.